A single T cell receptor (beta chain) is shown here with its context. Authors' processing steps: Quantification of nucleated cells was approximated via reference gene primer amplification. Produced via immunoSEQ multiplex PCR; TCRdb's table is partial and in-frame only. V and J calls and clone size are given by that table; D and trimming were obtained from the DNA. This table has some 80,000 clones, roughly nine tenths appearing once. The sample belongs to a study of blood T cell repertoires in COVID-19. Study overall: Acute and convalescent COVID-19 samples came from the United States, Italy and Spain. T cells, B-cell-depleted T cells, or PBMCs provided the cDNA or gDNA that served as material.

The CDR3 runs to 16 residues. V lost 1 base and J lost 1, with 13 bases in between. Germline loops: CDR1 SGHTA, CDR2 FQGNSA. The chain links TRBV7-2 to TRBJ1-1; TRBD1 might be the D (6 bases). The source material was peripheral blood. This clonotype was obtained from a woman older than 75 with active or convalescent COVID-19. The CDR3 DNA sequence: TGTGCCAGCAGCTTAGTAGCTGGACAGCCGAACACTGAAGCTTTCTTT. It translates to CASSLVAGQPNTEAFF.